Following are 32 T cell receptor beta chains from one sample sequenced in a study of T-cell memory formation after mild COVID-19. One entry per CDR3 protein, called by TCRdb with MiXCR from the 5' RACE reads. This sample yields around 99,000 distinct CDR3 sequences, of which approximately 14% are seen a single time; 30% to 45% belongs to the top ten. Sequencing was carried out using PBMCs or a T cell subset sorted from them (not recorded which). The origin of the receptors is a young man who had mild COVID-19 (a few samples of this study predate the infection). Cell type and time point are not known.

The table lists this clonotype with a few counts. CDR3 amino acids: CASSIGGGAYEQYF. The CDR3 nucleotides are TGTGCCAGTAGTATCGGGGGGGGAGCCTACGAGCAGTACTTC. This chain joins TRBV19 and TRBJ2-7, with TRBD2 matching 8 bases. CDR1 LNHDA and CDR2 SQIVND come from the germline V gene (reference sequence). V gave up 3 bases and J gave up 2 bases; unmatched junction bases: 3. The CDR3 totals 14 residues.

This clonotype appeared many times. The chain carries TRBV7-2 and TRBJ2-7; the D is unclear. The V and J ends lost 1 base and 3 bases respectively, with 10 bases between them. The CDR3 loop spans 14 amino acids. Germline V CDR1 and CDR2: SGHTA, FQGNSA. The CDR3 is CASSLEAVGYEQYF. The CDR3 nucleotides are TGTGCCAGCAGCTTAGAAGCTGTCGGCTACGAGCAGTACTTC.

This clonotype was seen a few times. In nucleotides, the CDR3 is TGTGCCAGCAGTGAGGAGGGGGATCCGCAAGAGACCCAGTACTTC. The encoded protein is CASSEEGDPQETQYF. The J gene is TRBJ2-5, the V gene TRBV6-6; either TRBD1 or TRBD2 may fit D (6 bases each). Between the trimmed V and J ends, which lost 5 bases and 2 bases, there was a span of 15 bases. The CDR3 length is 15 residues. Germline V CDR1 and CDR2: MNHNY, SVGAGI (reference sequence).

The genes are TRBV6-5 and TRBJ2-2; D gene uncertain. CDR1 MNHEY and CDR2 SVGAGI come from the germline V gene. Trimming pared 6 bases from V and 2 bases from J, leaving 22 bases between. CDR3 length equals 18 residues. Written as DNA, the CDR3 is TGTGCCAGCAGACTAAACGCGGTTTGGATTACAAACACCGGGGAGCTGTTTTTT. Residues: CASRLNAVWITNTGELFF.

This clonotype has a count of ten or more. The V gene is TRBV19, the J gene TRBJ2-2; D is possibly TRBD1 (5 bases). The CDR3 has 15 residues. The ends were cut back, 3 bases at V and 4 bases at J, with 12 bases in the middle. Per germline, CDR1 LNHDA and CDR2 SQIVND (reference sequence). CDR3 sequence (DNA): TGTGCCAGTAGTATTCCTGACAGATTCACCGGGGAGCTGTTTTTT. Protein product: CASSIPDRFTGELFF.

The CDR3 nucleotides read TGTGCCAGCAGTTCTACTTGGGGAAACCAAGAGACCCAGTACTTC. Translated: CASSSTWGNQETQYF. The chain recombines TRBV6-2 or TRBV6-3 with TRBJ2-5, with D hard to call. The V gene lost 4 bases and the J gene lost 0 bases, with 12 bases spanning the gap. The CDR3 has 15 residues. Germline lookup yields CDR1 MNHEY and CDR2 SVGEGT.

The CDR3 sequence is CATSDSFAGLSQETQYF. The DNA for the CDR3 is TGTGCCACCAGTGATTCCTTCGCGGGACTGAGCCAAGAGACCCAGTACTTC. J is TRBJ2-5 and V is TRBV24-1; D possibly corresponds to TRBD2 (6 bases). Germline V lookup: CDR1 KGHDR, CDR2 SFDVKD. CDR3 size: 17 residues. Trimming pared 2 bases from V and 1 base from J, leaving 16 bases between.

This chain joins TRBV14 and TRBJ2-1; 8 bases line up with TRBD1. V was pared by 1 base and J by 9 bases, with 8 bases of the junction left unmatched. CDR3 size: 15 residues. Germline V gene data show CDR1 as SGHDN and CDR2 as FVKESK. In DNA form, the CDR3 reads TGTGCCAGCAGCCAAGGTCGGGACAGGTGTGGTGAGCAGTTCTTC. Translating gives CASSQGRDRCGEQFF.

This clonotype occurred many times. V gene TRBV5-1 combines with J gene TRBJ2-1, with TRBD1 matching over 9 bases. CDR1 and CDR2 (germline): SGHRS, YFSETQ. With 2 bases clipped from V and 9 bases from J, the junction kept 6 bases outside the gene matches. CDR3 length: 14 amino acids. The CDR3 DNA is TGCGCCAGCAGCTTCGGGACAGGGCCCCCTGAGCAGTTCTTC. It encodes CASSFGTGPPEQFF.

This clonotype occurred a few times. The CDR3 loop is CASSRVDRTEAFF. The CDR3 DNA sequence: TGTGCCAGCAGTCGAGTAGACAGAACTGAAGCTTTCTTT. The rearrangement links TRBV6-6 to TRBJ1-1, with D tentatively TRBD1 (5 bases). Between the trimmed V and J ends, which lost 5 bases and 5 bases, there was a span of 12 bases. Germline V gene sequence: CDR1 MNHNY, CDR2 SVGAGI (reference sequence). The CDR3 runs 13 residues.

The V call is TRBV14, the J call TRBJ1-6, with D maybe TRBD1 (5 bases). Germline values: CDR1 SGHDN, CDR2 FVKESK. V was shortened by 1 base and J by 10 bases, with 14 bases between the two germline ends. The CDR3 totals 15 residues. The CDR3 sequence is CASSQVEGVVSPLHF. The CDR3 nucleotides are TGTGCCAGCAGCCAAGTCGAAGGGGTGGTCTCACCCCTCCACTTT.

The sample holds many counts of this clonotype. The chain employs TRBV7-6 and TRBJ2-1; 9 nucleotides line up with TRBD1. Germline CDR1 and CDR2: SGHVS and FNYEAQ. This CDR3 comprises 14 residues. J gave up 3 bases and V 3 bases, and 0 bases lay outside the gene matches. This CDR3 is CASSLDRGYNEQFF. The CDR3 DNA sequence: TGTGCCAGCAGCTTGGACAGGGGCTACAATGAGCAGTTCTTC.

The V gene is TRBV4-3, the J gene TRBJ1-1; D call uncertain. Between the trimmed V and J ends, which lost 0 bases and 1 base, there was a span of 6 bases. The CDR3 runs to 14 residues. Germline-derived CDR1 and CDR2 are LGHNA and YSLEER. This CDR3 reads CASSQDSRNTEAFF. CDR3 nucleotides: TGCGCCAGCAGCCAAGATTCCAGGAACACTGAAGCTTTCTTT.

This chain uses TRBV7-8 with TRBJ2-5, with D perhaps matching TRBD2 (5 bases). Germline-derived CDR1 and CDR2 are SGHVS and FQNEAQ. This CDR3 has 15 residues. The V and J ends lost 0 bases and 0 bases respectively, with 8 bases between them. The CDR3, as DNA: TGTGCCAGCAGCTTAGCCGGGGTCGACCAAGAGACCCAGTACTTC. This encodes CASSLAGVDQETQYF.

The rearrangement uses TRBV6-5 and TRBJ2-2; no definite D call. V was shortened by 0 bases and J by 6 bases, with 5 bases between the two germline ends. The CDR3 runs to 13 residues. Germline values: CDR1 MNHEY, CDR2 SVGAGI. CDR3 amino acids: CASSYSMSGELFF. DNA of the CDR3: TGTGCCAGCAGTTACTCGATGTCCGGGGAGCTGTTTTTT.

A few counts support this clonotype. This chain connects TRBV12-3 or TRBV12-4 to TRBJ2-5; D unresolved. V gave up 6 bases and J gave up 2 bases, with 10 bases separating them. This CDR3 is built from 13 residues. The DNA for the CDR3 is TGTGCCAGCAGCCCTCCCAGACAAGAGACCCAGTACTTC. This gives the protein CASSPPRQETQYF.

Only a few counts were recorded for this clonotype. J is TRBJ2-7 and V is TRBV4-1, with 7 bases lining up with TRBD1. Germline V CDR1 and CDR2: MGHRA, YSYEKL. The V gene end was trimmed by 0 bases and the J gene end by 3 bases; junction bases not matched to a gene: 5. The CDR3 has 15 residues. The CDR3 here is CASSQERTGYYEQYV. The CDR3 region has the DNA TGCGCCAGCAGCCAAGAGCGGACAGGTTACTACGAGCAGTACGTC.

This clonotype was counted between two and nine times. This sequence joins TRBV4-3 and TRBJ2-1, with 8 bases that match TRBD2. This CDR3 has 18 amino acids. The germline V gene encodes CDR1 LGHNA and CDR2 YSLEER. Trimming removed 1 base from V and 2 bases from J; junction bases left unmatched: 10. The CDR3 DNA reads as TGCGCCAGCAGCCAAGTTTGGCCAGCGGGGGCAACCTACAATGAGCAGTTCTTC. Translated, it gives CASSQVWPAGATYNEQFF.

The chain links TRBV10-3 to TRBJ1-1; a possible D gene is TRBD1 (5 bases). The CDR3 loop spans 16 amino acids. Trimming shortened V by 2 bases and J by 0 bases, and 13 bases separated the two germline ends. CDR1 is ENHRY, CDR2 SYGVKD, per germline. The CDR3 sequence: CAISELEGAMNTEAFF. CDR3 bases: TGTGCCATCAGTGAGCTCGAAGGGGCAATGAACACTGAAGCTTTCTTT.

There are a few counts of this clonotype. This rearrangement joins TRBV24-1 to TRBJ1-5; 7 bases are shared with TRBD1. Unmatched junction bases numbered 10, after V lost 12 bases and J lost 0 bases. This CDR3 is built from 15 residues. The germline gives CDR1 KGHDR, CDR2 SFDVKD. CDR3 nucleotides: TGTGCCCAATTTAGACAGGGCAATAGCAATCAGCCCCAGCATTTT. Amino acids: CAQFRQGNSNQPQHF.

The V gene is TRBV11-2, the J gene TRBJ2-2; D is possibly TRBD1 (6 bases). Germline V gene data show CDR1 as SGHAT and CDR2 as FQNNGV. The CDR3 spans 14 residues. Trimming shortened V by 5 bases and J by 5 bases, and 12 bases separated the two germline ends. The CDR3 nucleotides read TGTGCCAGCAGCCCCCGGGACATTACCGGGGAGCTGTTTTTT. This codes for CASSPRDITGELFF.

The chain recombines TRBV5-1 with TRBJ2-7, with TRBD2 matching over 11 bases. V was clipped by 3 bases and J by 5 bases; unmatched bases: 13. CDR3 length: 17 residues. Germline V gives CDR1 SGHRS, CDR2 YFSETQ. CDR3 region: CASSSRLAGTRLHEQYV. Written as DNA, the CDR3 is TGCGCCAGCAGCTCCCGACTAGCGGGGACTCGTCTCCACGAGCAGTACGTC.

The chain combines TRBV12-3 or TRBV12-4 with TRBJ2-2; D tentatively fits TRBD1 or TRBD2 (5 bases each). This CDR3 has 14 residues. The ends were cut back, 9 bases at V and 3 bases at J, with 14 bases in the middle. DNA of the CDR3: TGTGCCAGTTCCCAACTAGGGGACACCGGGGAGCTGTTTTTT. Protein product: CASSQLGDTGELFF.

The J gene is TRBJ1-1, the V gene TRBV12-3 or TRBV12-4; no reliable D call. The CDR3 runs 19 residues. Trimming left V 1 base short and J 0 bases short, with 21 bases between. This CDR3 is CASSLGRPSGSPMNTEAFF. The CDR3 DNA sequence: TGTGCCAGCAGTTTAGGGCGCCCCAGCGGGTCTCCTATGAACACTGAAGCTTTCTTT.

This clonotype showed up just a few times. The V call is TRBV4-2, the J call TRBJ2-2; 12 nucleotides match TRBD2. The CDR3 covers 18 residues. Germline-derived CDR1 and CDR2 are LGHNA and YNFKEQ. J lost 4 bases, V lost 0 bases, and 6 bases had no gene match. CDR3 nucleotides: TGTGCCAGCAGCCAAGATCGGACTAGCGGGGCCTCCACCGGGGAGCTGTTTTTT. Translated: CASSQDRTSGASTGELFF.

The gene calls are TRBV7-6 and TRBJ1-1; 7 bases match TRBD1. Germline assignment: CDR1 SGHVS and CDR2 FNYEAQ. The ends lost 4 bases at V and 7 bases at J; junction bases unmatched: 3. The CDR3 covers 12 residues. In DNA form, the CDR3 reads TGTGCCAGCAGCTCAGGGGGTCTTGAAGCTTTCTTT. Translated: CASSSGGLEAFF.

This clonotype was seen many times. The rearrangement links TRBV4-3 to TRBJ2-7; 7 bases are a match to TRBD2. Losses at the gene ends were 1 base for V and 0 bases for J; bases not matched to a gene: 6. The CDR3 consists of 16 residues. Germline CDR1 reads LGHNA; CDR2 reads YSLEER. The CDR3 nucleotides read TGCGCCAGCAGCCAAGCTCGAAGCGGGGTCTCCTACGAGCAGTACTTC. Translation: CASSQARSGVSYEQYF.

The gene calls are TRBV7-9 and TRBJ2-2; D is unresolved. Germline V CDR1 and CDR2: SEHNR, FQNEAQ (reference sequence). CDR3 length equals 13 residues. Trimming pared 3 bases from V and 4 bases from J, leaving 6 bases between. CDR3 sequence reads: CASSFRTTGELFF. The DNA for the CDR3 is TGTGCCAGCAGCTTCCGGACCACCGGGGAGCTGTTTTTT.

This clonotype has more than one count but fewer than ten. The chain recombines TRBV7-9 with TRBJ1-1; 7 nucleotides line up with TRBD1. J lost 5 bases, V lost 7 bases, and 10 bases had no gene match. Germline V CDR1 and CDR2: SEHNR, FQNEAQ (reference sequence). The CDR3 extends over 14 amino acids. The CDR3 sequence: CASTPDAGGTEAFF. CDR3 nucleotides: TGTGCCAGCACCCCAGACGCAGGGGGAACTGAAGCTTTCTTT.

This clonotype was counted between two and nine times. The rearrangement joins TRBV7-8 to TRBJ1-1; D remains unclear. CDR1 is SGHVS and CDR2 is FQNEAQ in the germline V gene. CDR3 length equals 14 residues. V shed 3 bases and J shed 1 base, with 9 bases lying between them. The CDR3 sequence: CASSLGGRNTEAFF. The CDR3 coding sequence is TGTGCCAGCAGCTTGGGTGGGAGGAACACTGAAGCTTTCTTT. Looking up the rest from reference TRBV7-8 and TRBJ1-1 gives the full variable domain: GAGVSQSPRYKVAKRGQDVALRCDPISGHVSLFWYQQALGQGPEFLTYFQNEAQLDKSGLPSDRFFAERPEGSVSTLKIQRTQQEDSAVYLCASSLGGRNTEAFFGQGTRLTVV.

The rearrangement uses TRBV2 and TRBJ1-1; D is possibly TRBD1 (5 bases). With 4 bases removed from V and 0 bases from J, the gap between germline ends came to 9 bases. Germline-derived CDR1 and CDR2 are SNHLY and FYNNEI. The CDR3 has 14 amino acids. CDR3 nucleotide sequence: TGTGCCAGCAGTGGGGGCAGGATGAACACTGAAGCTTTCTTT. Its translation is CASSGGRMNTEAFF.

The chain couples TRBV11-2 to TRBJ2-1; D unresolved. Trimming cost V 7 bases and J 3 bases, with 7 bases left between them. The CDR3 length is 12 residues. CDR1 is SGHAT and CDR2 is FQNNGV in the germline V gene. The CDR3 DNA reads as TGTGCCAGCATCCAGAACTACAATGAGCAGTTCTTC. Translation: CASIQNYNEQFF.